Below are 11 T cell receptor beta chains sequenced from a single sample in a study of regulatory T cells in long-lasting Graves disease. Building the TCR beta libraries relied on iRepertoire HTBI primers, and CDR3 regions underwent Arm-PCR. TCRdb analysed the multiplex PCR reads with MiXCR anew, one entry per CDR3 protein. The sample has almost 350,000 distinct CDR3 sequences, 20% seen once. The time point denotes: persistent/refractory GD, antithyroid drugs over 5 years with positive TRAb. The authors made the TCR library using RNA they extracted from PBMCs. Sequencing was performed on peripheral blood mononuclear cells (PBMCs), taken when the disease was refractory, from a patient treated with antithyroid drugs. These receptor sequences come from a female donor with Graves disease.

Concerning this clonotype itself: A much larger clone is a single base away; this may be a read error. The chain combines TRBV9 with TRBJ1-1; D is uncertain. The CDR3 is made up of 13 amino acids. CDR1 SGDLS and CDR2 YYNGEE come from the germline V gene. The CDR3 DNA follows: TGTGCCACCAGCGTAGTGCTTGGCAGTGAAGCTTTCTTT. Residues: CATSVVLGSEAFF.

In this sample, this clonotype turned up a few times. The chain employs TRBV30 and TRBJ1-3, with 7 bases aligning to TRBD1. This CDR3 has 15 amino acids. Germline CDR1 and CDR2: GTSNPN and SVGIG (reference sequence). Trimming at V came to 3 bases and at J to 4 bases, leaving 9 bases not matched to a gene. CDR3 loop: CAWRPLTGPGNTIYF. CDR3 nucleotides: TGTGCCTGGAGGCCCTTGACAGGGCCAGGAAACACCATATATTTT.

This clonotype was recorded a few times. This chain connects TRBV30 to TRBJ1-6; no clear D gene. Looked up from germline, CDR1 is GTSNPN and CDR2 is SVGIG (reference sequence). V was pared by 2 bases and J by 11 bases, with 13 bases between. CDR3 length: 13 residues. The CDR3: CAWSIYREAPLHF. The CDR3, as DNA: TGTGCCTGGAGTATATACCGGGAGGCACCCCTCCACTTT.

This clonotype has at least ten counts. This rearrangement joins TRBV10-3 to TRBJ2-2; D is uncertain. The V end lost 4 bases, the J end lost 2 bases, and 11 bases lay between the germline ends. CDR1 is ENHRY and CDR2 is SYGVKD in the germline V gene. This CDR3 contains 15 residues. The CDR3 DNA reads as TGTGCCATCAGTGCAGTGATATACAACACCGGGGAGCTGTTTTTT. This codes for CAISAVIYNTGELFF.

There are many counts of this clonotype. The chain uses TRBV6-1 and TRBJ2-7, with 8 bases identical to TRBD1. Germline V gene lookup returns CDR1 MNHNS and CDR2 SASEGT. The CDR3 covers 15 residues. Trimming took 6 bases from V and 3 from J; bases not matched to a gene: 10. The CDR3 DNA sequence: TGTGCCAGCAGCCTACTCCCTGGACAGGGCTACGAGCAGTACTTC. Encoded protein: CASSLLPGQGYEQYF.

This chain uses TRBV19 with TRBJ2-6, with D unclear. V lost 7 bases to trimming and J lost 0 bases, with 7 bases between them. CDR3 size: 14 residues. Per germline, CDR1 LNHDA and CDR2 SQIVND (reference sequence). In DNA, the CDR3 is TGTGCCAGTACACAGCCCTCTGGGGCCAACGTCCTGACTTTC. The encoded protein is CASTQPSGANVLTF.

This clonotype has at least ten counts. The CDR3 sequence is CASSQTGPYGYTF. The CDR3 coding sequence is TGTGCCAGCAGTCAAACAGGGCCCTATGGCTACACCTTC. The gene calls are TRBV12-3 or TRBV12-4 and TRBJ1-2, with D perhaps matching TRBD1 (6 bases). Trimming pared 5 bases from V and 4 bases from J, leaving 11 bases between. This CDR3 contains 13 residues.

This clonotype has at least ten counts. V gene TRBV11-2 combines with J gene TRBJ2-7; D is perhaps TRBD2 (6 bases). Germline V gives CDR1 SGHAT, CDR2 FQNNGV. The CDR3 has 15 amino acids. The V and J ends lost 0 bases and 5 bases respectively, with 14 bases between them. CDR3 in amino acids: CASSLDGRDWNEQYF. CDR3 DNA: TGTGCCAGCAGCTTAGACGGCAGGGACTGGAACGAGCAGTACTTC. Full variable domain (outside the CDR3, taken from reference TRBV11-2 and TRBJ2-7): EAGVAQSPRYKIIEKRQSVAFWCNPISGHATLYWYQQILGQGPKLLIQFQNNGVVDDSQLPKDRFSAERLKGVDSTLKIQPAKLEDSAVYLCASSLDGRDWNEQYFGPGTRLTVT.

This chain connects TRBV19 to TRBJ2-5; TRBD1 agrees at 7 bases. Germline V gives CDR1 LNHDA, CDR2 SQIVND (reference sequence). V lost 5 bases, J lost 2 bases, and 5 bases stayed unmatched. This CDR3 spans 14 amino acids. DNA of the CDR3: TGTGCCAGTAGTGGGGGACAGCCACAAGAGACCCAGTACTTC. It yields the protein CASSGGQPQETQYF. Full variable domain (remainder filled in from reference TRBV19 and TRBJ2-5): DGGITQSPKYLFRKEGQNVTLSCEQNLNHDAMYWYRQDPGQGLRLIYYSQIVNDFQKGDIAEGYSVSREKKESFPLTVTSAQKNPTAFYLCASSGGQPQETQYFGPGTRLLVL.

This clonotype appeared a few times. The chain carries TRBV29-1 and TRBJ1-1; D is undetermined. CDR3 length: 13 amino acids. V gave up 6 bases and J gave up 5 bases, with 16 bases separating them. The germline gives CDR1 SQVTM, CDR2 ANQGSEA. The CDR3: CSVTPPWLTEAFF. CDR3 coding DNA: TGCAGCGTCACTCCCCCCTGGCTTACTGAAGCTTTCTTT.

The J gene is TRBJ1-2, the V gene TRBV9; D perhaps matches TRBD1 (5 bases). The CDR3 is made up of 15 amino acids. Germline CDR1 SGDLS, CDR2 YYNGEE. V lost 0 bases and J 8 bases, leaving 17 bases between the germline ends. The CDR3 loop is CASSVDGDPRSGYTF. The CDR3 coding sequence is TGTGCCAGCAGCGTAGACGGGGACCCTAGGAGCGGCTACACCTTC.